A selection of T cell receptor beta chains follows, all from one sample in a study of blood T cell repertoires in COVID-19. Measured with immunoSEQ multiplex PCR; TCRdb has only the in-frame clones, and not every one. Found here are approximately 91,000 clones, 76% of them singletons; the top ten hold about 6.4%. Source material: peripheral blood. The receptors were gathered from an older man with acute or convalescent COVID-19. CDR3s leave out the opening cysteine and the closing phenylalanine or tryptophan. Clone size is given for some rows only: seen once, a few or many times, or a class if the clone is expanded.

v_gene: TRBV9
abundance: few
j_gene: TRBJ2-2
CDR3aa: ASSVVGGRGTGELF

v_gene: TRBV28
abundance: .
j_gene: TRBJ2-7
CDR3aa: ASSLSAGQLTTYEQY

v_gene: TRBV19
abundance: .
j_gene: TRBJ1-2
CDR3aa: ASSNGQFGYT

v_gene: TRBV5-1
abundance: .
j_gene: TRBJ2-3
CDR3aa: ASSLMDRGSQY

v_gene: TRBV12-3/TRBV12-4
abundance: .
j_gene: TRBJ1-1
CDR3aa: ASSSTGFGEAF

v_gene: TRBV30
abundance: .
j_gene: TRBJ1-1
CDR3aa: AWSPGTGGTEAF

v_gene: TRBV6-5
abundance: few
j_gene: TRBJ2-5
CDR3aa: ASSYGGGLETQY

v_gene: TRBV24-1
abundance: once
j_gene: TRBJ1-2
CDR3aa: ATSDSHLDRGQRGYT

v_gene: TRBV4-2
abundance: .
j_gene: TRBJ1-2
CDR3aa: ASSQGGTSEGYT

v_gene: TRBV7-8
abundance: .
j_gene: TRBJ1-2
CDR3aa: ASSFGQKDYGYT

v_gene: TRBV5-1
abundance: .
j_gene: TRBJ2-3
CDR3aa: ASSLAGGSGDTQY

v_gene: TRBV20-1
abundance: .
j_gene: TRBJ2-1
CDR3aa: SARGTHEQF

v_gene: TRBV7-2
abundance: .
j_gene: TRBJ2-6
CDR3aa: ASSLETGSLPRT

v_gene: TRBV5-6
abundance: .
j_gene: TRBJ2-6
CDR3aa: ASSFGPSGANVLT

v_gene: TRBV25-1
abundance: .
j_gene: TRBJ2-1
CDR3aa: ASSVSGMEQF

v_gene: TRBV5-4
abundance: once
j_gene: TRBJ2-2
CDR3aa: ASSSTLGRGTGELF

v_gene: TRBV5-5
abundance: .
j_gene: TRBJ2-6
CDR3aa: ASSLGSGANVLT

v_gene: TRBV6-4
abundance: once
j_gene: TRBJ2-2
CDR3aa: ASSSTGTGDTGELF

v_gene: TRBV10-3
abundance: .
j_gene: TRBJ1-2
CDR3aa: AISDSAGNYGYT

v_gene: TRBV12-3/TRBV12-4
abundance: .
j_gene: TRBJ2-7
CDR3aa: ASRTGSREQY

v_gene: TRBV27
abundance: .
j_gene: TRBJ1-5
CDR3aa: ASSSTSYQPQH

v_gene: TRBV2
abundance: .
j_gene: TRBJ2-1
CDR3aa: ASSEIGWREGLNEQF

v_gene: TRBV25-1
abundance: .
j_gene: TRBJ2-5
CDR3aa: ASSEGASGRGETQY

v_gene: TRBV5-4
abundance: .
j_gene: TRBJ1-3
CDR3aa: ASSLGGAGNTIY

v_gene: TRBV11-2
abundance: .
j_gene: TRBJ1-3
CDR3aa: ASSLGYRGRAAGNTIY

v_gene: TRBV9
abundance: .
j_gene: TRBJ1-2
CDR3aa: ASSAGTGVYGYT

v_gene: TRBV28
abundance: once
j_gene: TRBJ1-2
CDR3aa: ASSLVVSYGYT

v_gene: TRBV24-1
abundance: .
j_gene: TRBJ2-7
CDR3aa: ATSNYNYEQY

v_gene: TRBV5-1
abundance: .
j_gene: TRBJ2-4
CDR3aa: ASSLELAGVQY

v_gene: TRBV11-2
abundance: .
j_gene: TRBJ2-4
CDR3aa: ASSLGASGHYLAKNIQY

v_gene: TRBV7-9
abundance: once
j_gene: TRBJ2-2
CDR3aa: ASSPTGTENTGELF

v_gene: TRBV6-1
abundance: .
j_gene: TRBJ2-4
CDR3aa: ASSEALGGDIQY

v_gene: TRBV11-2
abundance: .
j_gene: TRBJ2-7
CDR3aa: ASGGTASYEQY

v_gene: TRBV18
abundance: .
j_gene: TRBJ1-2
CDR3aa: ASSPPSDNYGYT

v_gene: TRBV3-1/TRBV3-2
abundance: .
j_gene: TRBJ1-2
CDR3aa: ASSQDEEQIYGYT

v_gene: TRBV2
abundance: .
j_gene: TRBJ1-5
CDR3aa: ASKGQGQPQH

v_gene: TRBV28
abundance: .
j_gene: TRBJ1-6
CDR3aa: ASSAGLSNSPLH

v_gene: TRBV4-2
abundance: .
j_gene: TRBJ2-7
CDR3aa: ASSQNRGRTYEQY

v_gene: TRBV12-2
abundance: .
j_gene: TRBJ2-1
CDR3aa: ASRTTGPDRGTSNEQF

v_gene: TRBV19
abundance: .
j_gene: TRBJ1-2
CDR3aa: ASSWQNYGYT

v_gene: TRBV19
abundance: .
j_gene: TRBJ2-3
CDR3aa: ASSIGTGGSSKTDTQY

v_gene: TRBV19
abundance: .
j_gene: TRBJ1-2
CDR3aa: ASSIGRQGLNYGYT

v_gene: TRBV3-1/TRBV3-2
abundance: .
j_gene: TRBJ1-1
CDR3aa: ASSYPQAPEAF

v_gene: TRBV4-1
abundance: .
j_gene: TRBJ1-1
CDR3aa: ASSRWTGNTEAF

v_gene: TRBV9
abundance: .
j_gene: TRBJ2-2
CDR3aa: ASSARDRGAGELF

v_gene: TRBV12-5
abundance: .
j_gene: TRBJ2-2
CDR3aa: ASGLPDRVASGELF

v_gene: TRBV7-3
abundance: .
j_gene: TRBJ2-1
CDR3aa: ASSPTRDLYNEQF

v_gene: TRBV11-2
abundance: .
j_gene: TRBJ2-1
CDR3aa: ASSVGAGNEQF